This entry lists 25 T cell receptor beta chains sequenced from one sample in a study of blood T cell repertoires in COVID-19. Profiled with immunoSEQ multiplex PCR; TCRdb holds only in-frame clones, not every one. The repertoire holds about 300,000 clones, with over 75% as singletons. The specimen was PBMCs or T cells enriched from blood (not recorded which). These receptors were obtained from a man aged 25 to 40 who had recovered from COVID-19.

V usage is TRBV7-2 and J usage is TRBJ1-2; D unclear. The CDR3 is 15 residues long. Deletions cut 2 bases from V and 0 bases from J, with 10 bases between. The V gene's germline CDR1 is SGHTA and CDR2 FQGNSA. The DNA for the CDR3 is TGTGCCAGCAGCTTAACCCCAGGATCTAACTATGGCTACACCTTC. Residues: CASSLTPGSNYGYTF.

The gene calls are TRBV27 and TRBJ1-2; 9 bases are a match to TRBD1. Losses at the gene ends were 3 bases for V and 3 bases for J; bases not matched to a gene: 8. CDR1 MNHEY and CDR2 SMNVEV come from the germline V gene (reference sequence). The length of the CDR3 is 16 residues. CDR3 amino acids: CASSFDPRQGDYGYTF. DNA for the CDR3: TGTGCCAGCAGTTTCGATCCCAGACAGGGGGACTATGGCTACACCTTC.

The chain has TRBV29-1 and TRBJ1-1, with 9 bases identical to TRBD1. The CDR3 is made up of 12 amino acids. Germline trimming cut 7 bases from V and 1 base from J; bases unmatched to any gene: 1. Germline V gene data show CDR1 as SQVTM and CDR2 as ANQGSEA. The CDR3 nucleotides are TGCAGCGGGACAGGGGCGAACACTGAAGCTTTCTTT. Protein product: CSGTGANTEAFF.

The V gene is TRBV2, the J gene TRBJ1-3, with 7 nucleotides matching TRBD1. CDR3 size: 15 residues. J was trimmed by 0 bases and V by 8 bases; bases with no gene match: 7. CDR1 and CDR2 (germline): SNHLY, FYNNEI. CDR3 region: CASRDSYTSGNTIYF. CDR3 bases: TGTGCCAGCCGGGACAGTTACACCTCTGGAAACACCATATATTTT.

The genes are TRBV11-2 and TRBJ1-5, with unresolved D. V lost 5 bases and J 9 bases, leaving 14 bases between the germline ends. Germline V gene sequence: CDR1 SGHAT, CDR2 FQNNGV. The CDR3 length is 13 residues. The CDR3 is CASSPTVYSPQHF. The CDR3 coding sequence is TGTGCCAGCAGCCCTACGGTGTACTCGCCCCAGCATTTT.

This clone was seen just once. V gene TRBV4-1 combines with J gene TRBJ2-5; 10 nucleotides agree with TRBD2. CDR3 length: 17 residues. Germline V gene data show CDR1 as MGHRA and CDR2 as YSYEKL. V lost 1 base, J lost 1 base, and 6 bases stayed unmatched. The CDR3 here is CASSQGEAGGLQETQYF. CDR3 bases: TGCGCCAGCAGCCAAGGAGAAGCGGGAGGGCTCCAAGAGACCCAGTACTTC.

J is TRBJ2-7 and V is TRBV5-1; D not certain. The CDR3 is 16 residues long. Germline V gene sequence: CDR1 SGHRS, CDR2 YFSETQ. Trimming pared 0 bases from V and 4 bases from J, leaving 17 bases between. In DNA, the CDR3 is TGCGCCAGCAGCTTGGTGGCCTCTCCCACCGAATACGAGCAGTACTTC. Translation gives CASSLVASPTEYEQYF. Full variable domain (missing parts from reference TRBV5-1 and TRBJ2-7): KAGVTQTPRYLIKTRGQQVTLSCSPISGHRSVSWYQQTPGQGLQFLFEYFSETQRNKGNFPGRFSGRQFSNSRSEMNVSTLELGDSALYLCASSLVASPTEYEQYFGPGTRLTVT.

The chain joins TRBV15 to TRBJ2-7, with 9 nucleotides matching TRBD1. The CDR3 sequence is 16 residues long. V lost 3 bases to trimming and J lost 0 bases; unmatched junction nucleotides: 6. Per the germline V gene, CDR1 is LNHNV and CDR2 is YYDKDF (reference sequence). The CDR3 here is CATSSRTGASSYEQYF. The CDR3 DNA sequence: TGTGCCACCAGCAGTCGGACAGGGGCGAGCTCCTACGAGCAGTACTTC.

V is TRBV25-1 and J is TRBJ2-2; maybe TRBD2 (6 bases). The CDR3 sequence is 15 residues long. Germline V gene sequence: CDR1 MGHDK, CDR2 SYGVNS. Trimming cost V 7 bases and J 0 bases, with 12 bases left between them. In DNA, the CDR3 is TGTGCCAGCACAGGAGGGTTAACGAACACCGGGGAGCTGTTTTTT. It codes for CASTGGLTNTGELFF.

This chain uses TRBV5-1 with TRBJ2-7, with 13 positions matching TRBD2. Germline assignment: CDR1 SGHRS and CDR2 YFSETQ. This CDR3 has 16 amino acids. Trimming at V came to 4 bases and at J to 3 bases, leaving 7 bases not matched to a gene. CDR3 amino acids: CASSRGTSGDYYEQYF. The CDR3 DNA is TGCGCCAGCAGCAGGGGGACTAGCGGGGACTACTACGAGCAGTACTTC.

This clone was found once. The CDR3 protein is CASSLSPNTGELFF. In DNA, the CDR3 is TGCGCCAGCAGCTTGTCTCCCAACACCGGGGAGCTGTTTTTT. The chain is built from TRBV5-1 and TRBJ2-2; D gene ambiguous. The CDR3 contains 14 residues. The V and J ends lost 1 base and 2 bases respectively, with 6 bases between them. Germline V lookup: CDR1 SGHRS, CDR2 YFSETQ.

A single count supports this clone. Additional DNA sequences in this sample encode the identical CDR3. This chain links TRBV18 with TRBJ1-5; TRBD1 aligns across 7 bases. Germline V gives CDR1 KGHSH, CDR2 LQKENI. This CDR3 has 13 residues. The junction had 3 bases not matched to a gene; V was cut back by 5 bases and J by 5 bases. Written as DNA, the CDR3 is TGTGCCAGCTCAACTGACAGGGATCAGCCCCAGCATTTT. Its protein is CASSTDRDQPQHF.

A word on this clone: Within the sample, other DNA sequences also encode this same CDR3. This chain connects TRBV18 to TRBJ1-4, with 9 positions matching TRBD1. After removal of 3 bases from V and 8 bases from J, the junction contained 1 base not matched to a gene. This CDR3 contains 13 residues. Germline assignment: CDR1 KGHSH and CDR2 LQKENI. CDR3 in amino acids: CASSPGQGEKLFF. The CDR3 region has the DNA TGTGCCAGCTCACCTGGACAGGGGGAAAAACTGTTTTTT.

The rearrangement uses TRBV5-1 and TRBJ1-4; 7 nucleotides line up with TRBD1. This CDR3 comprises 14 residues. V shed 0 bases and J 5 bases; nucleotides not matched to a gene: 1. Germline CDR1 SGHRS, CDR2 YFSETQ. The CDR3 protein is CASSLEQGNEKLFF. The CDR3 bases are TGCGCCAGCAGCTTGGAACAGGGGAATGAAAAACTGTTTTTT.

This rearrangement joins TRBV9 to TRBJ2-6; no reliable D call. V shed 4 bases and J shed 2 bases, with 16 bases lying between them. CDR3 size: 17 residues. The germline gives CDR1 SGDLS, CDR2 YYNGEE. The CDR3 nucleotides are TGTGCCAGCAGCCCACGCCAAAGAGGAGCTGGGGCCAACGTCCTGACTTTC. This gives the protein CASSPRQRGAGANVLTF.

The chain couples TRBV21-1 to TRBJ2-7; the D call of TRBD2 is as the table states it, not checked on the DNA. TRBV21-1 is given as a pseudogene. The CDR3 is made up of 22 amino acids. Here the CDR3 DNA reads TGTGCCAGCTGGGCGGGAGACCGATATGCCCAGGGGACTAGCGGCCCTTGCTACGAGCAGTACTTC. Its protein product is CASWAGDRYAQGTSGPCYEQYF.

This clone was counted between two and nine times. V is TRBV5-4 and J is TRBJ2-5; 9 bases line up with TRBD2. This CDR3 is 16 amino acids long. After removal of 1 base from V and 5 bases from J, the junction contained 9 bases not matched to a gene. Per germline, CDR1 SGHNT and CDR2 YYREEE (reference sequence). Written as DNA, the CDR3 is TGTGCCAGCAGCTTGTTCGGCGGGGGGGCCAGGGAGACCCAGTACTTC. As protein: CASSLFGGGARETQYF.

The chain joins TRBV3-1 (or the pseudogene TRBV3-2) to TRBJ1-2, with D possibly being TRBD1 (6 bases). The V end was cut by 5 bases, the J end by 4 bases, with 8 bases between. This CDR3 has 12 residues. Germline V gene sequence: CDR1 LGHDT, CDR2 YNNKEL (reference sequence). The CDR3 here is CASSSGAYGYTF. CDR3 DNA sequence: TGTGCCAGCAGCTCAGGGGCCTATGGCTACACCTTC.

The gene calls are TRBV10-2 and TRBJ1-2; possible D gene TRBD1, 6 bases. The CDR3 sequence is 14 residues long. With 4 bases removed from V and 1 base from J, the gap between germline ends came to 10 bases. Germline V gene sequence: CDR1 WSHSY, CDR2 SAAADI. CDR3 sequence reads: CASSVGALNYGYTF. As DNA, the CDR3 is TGCGCCAGCAGTGTGGGGGCCCTTAACTATGGCTACACCTTC.

The chain uses TRBV4-1 and TRBJ2-1; 11 bases align to TRBD2. The CDR3 extends over 16 amino acids. The J segment lost 4 bases and the V segment lost 4 bases, leaving 6 bases of the junction unmatched. Germline V CDR1 and CDR2: MGHRA, YSYEKL. The CDR3 nucleotides read TGCGCCAGCAGCCCAGCGGGGACTAGCGGTTACAATGAGCAGTTCTTC. Translating it yields CASSPAGTSGYNEQFF.

V and J are TRBV11-3 and TRBJ1-1, with D possibly TRBD1 on 5 matching bases. Trimming shortened V by 2 bases and J by 2 bases, and 9 bases separated the two germline ends. The CDR3 is made up of 14 amino acids. Germline V gene data show CDR1 as SGHNT and CDR2 as YENEEA. The CDR3 reads CASSLLGVNTEAFF. The CDR3 region has the DNA TGTGCCAGCAGCTTACTAGGGGTAAACACTGAAGCTTTCTTT.

The rearrangement joins TRBV18 to TRBJ1-4; D possibly corresponds to TRBD1 (6 bases). The V end was cut by 6 bases, the J end by 6 bases, with 14 bases between. Germline CDR1 KGHSH, CDR2 LQKENI. The CDR3 is made up of 14 amino acids. This chain's CDR3 is CASSPTGRDEKLFF. In nucleotides, the CDR3 is TGTGCCAGCTCCCCCACAGGGAGGGATGAAAAACTGTTTTTT.

This clone was seen a few times. This chain links TRBV7-2 with TRBJ2-7, with TRBD2 matching over 10 bases. Germline V gives CDR1 SGHTA, CDR2 FQGNSA. This CDR3 spans 16 amino acids. V was pared by 1 base and J by 3 bases, with 6 bases of the junction left unmatched. The CDR3 bases are TGTGCCAGCAGCTTAGGCCCTAGCGGGGGCTTCTACGAGCAGTACTTC. Amino acid sequence: CASSLGPSGGFYEQYF.

This chain connects TRBV28 to TRBJ1-2; 10 positions match TRBD1. The CDR3 is 17 amino acids. Looked up from germline, CDR1 is MDHEN and CDR2 is SYDVKM. V trimming: 6 bases; J trimming: 4 bases; junction bases outside the gene matches: 14. The CDR3 DNA is TGTGCCAGCAGCACACCACGGGGGGACAGGGGACCCTATGGCTACACCTTC. It codes for CASSTPRGDRGPYGYTF.

The CDR3 DNA follows: TGTGCCAGCACATACTACCCGGGGGGGGAAGCTTTCTTT. Translation gives CASTYYPGGEAFF. This chain uses TRBV18 with TRBJ1-1; maybe TRBD1 (5 bases). Per the germline V gene, CDR1 is KGHSH and CDR2 is LQKENI. This CDR3 contains 13 residues. V was pared by 8 bases and J by 8 bases, with 18 bases between.